Sequencing of this T cell receptor (beta chain) was carried out in a study of blood T cell repertoires in COVID-19. Overall study: T cells, B-cell-depleted T cells, or PBMCs supplied cDNA or gDNA.

Assignments of participants to cohorts depended upon their own reported clinical history. Trimming at V came to 7 bases and at J to 4 bases, leaving 5 bases not matched to a gene. Germline V lookup: CDR1 LNHDA, CDR2 SQIVND (reference sequence). The CDR3 covers 15 residues. In the original processing: Nucleated cell counts were estimated from reference gene primer amplification. Using immunoSEQ multiplex PCR, the repertoire was profiled, and TCRdb retains in-frame clones only, with some absent. That table is the source of V, J and clone size, and D and trimming were worked out from the DNA. The top ten hold roughly 4% of the sample, which has a few hundred thousand clones, about 88% seen once.

The origin of this receptor is a woman aged 25 to 39 who had been exposed to COVID-19. Sequences were obtained from PBMCs or T cells enriched from blood (not recorded which). The chain uses TRBV19 and TRBJ2-3; TRBD2 agrees at 13 bases. The CDR3 loop reads CASTLAGGRADTQYF. CDR3 coding DNA: TGTGCCAGTACACTAGCGGGGGGGCGGGCAGATACGCAGTATTTT.